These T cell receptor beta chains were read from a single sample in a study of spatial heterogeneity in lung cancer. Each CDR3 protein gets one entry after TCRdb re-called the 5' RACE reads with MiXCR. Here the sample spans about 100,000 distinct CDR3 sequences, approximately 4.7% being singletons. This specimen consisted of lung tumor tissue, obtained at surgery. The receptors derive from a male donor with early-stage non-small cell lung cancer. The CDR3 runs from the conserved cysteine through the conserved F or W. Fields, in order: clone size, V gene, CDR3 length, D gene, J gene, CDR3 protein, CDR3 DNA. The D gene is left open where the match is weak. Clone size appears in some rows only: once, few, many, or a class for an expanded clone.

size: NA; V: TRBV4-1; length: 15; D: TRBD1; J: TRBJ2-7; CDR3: CASSPPDREAHEQYF; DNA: TGCGCCAGCAGCCCACCGGACAGGGAGGCCCACGAGCAGTACTTC
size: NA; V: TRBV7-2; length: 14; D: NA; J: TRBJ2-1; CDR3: CASSLGGGGDEQFF; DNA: TGTGCCAGCAGCTTAGGTGGCGGAGGGGATGAGCAGTTCTTC
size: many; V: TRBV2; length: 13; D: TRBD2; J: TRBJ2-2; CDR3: CAGRTRVPWELFF; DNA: TGTGCCGGCAGGACTAGAGTCCCCTGGGAGCTGTTTTTT
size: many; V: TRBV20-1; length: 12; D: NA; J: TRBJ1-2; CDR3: CSAAGQSYGYTF; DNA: TGCAGTGCCGCCGGACAGAGCTATGGCTACACCTTC
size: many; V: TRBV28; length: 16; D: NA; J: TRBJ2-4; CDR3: CASSEDITGAKNIQYF; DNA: TGTGCCAGCAGTGAAGACATCACTGGGGCCAAAAACATTCAGTACTTC
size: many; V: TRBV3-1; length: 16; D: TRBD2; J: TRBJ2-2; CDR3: CASSQGSAGGTGELFF; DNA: TGTGCCAGCAGCCAAGGTTCCGCGGGAGGCACCGGGGAGCTGTTTTTT
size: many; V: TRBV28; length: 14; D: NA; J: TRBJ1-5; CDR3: CASRDRFLDQPQHF; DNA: TGTGCCAGCAGGGACAGATTCCTTGATCAGCCCCAGCATTTT
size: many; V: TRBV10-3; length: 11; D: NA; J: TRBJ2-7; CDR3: CAIAGNYEQYF; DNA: TGTGCCATCGCAGGGAACTACGAGCAGTACTTC
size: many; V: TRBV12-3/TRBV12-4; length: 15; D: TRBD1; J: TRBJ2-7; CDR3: CASSRGQGQIYEQYF; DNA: TGTGCCAGCAGCAGGGGACAGGGCCAAATCTACGAGCAGTACTTC
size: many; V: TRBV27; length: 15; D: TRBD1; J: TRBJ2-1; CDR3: CASSFGDSPYNEQFF; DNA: TGTGCCAGCAGTTTTGGGGACAGCCCATACAATGAGCAGTTCTTC
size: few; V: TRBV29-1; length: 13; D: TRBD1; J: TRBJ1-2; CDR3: CSVLKGAFYGYTF; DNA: TGCAGCGTTCTGAAGGGGGCGTTCTATGGCTACACCTTC
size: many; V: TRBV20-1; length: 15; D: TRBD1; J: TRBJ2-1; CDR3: CSARDLGQGNNEQFF; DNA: TGCAGTGCTAGAGATCTTGGACAGGGGAACAATGAGCAGTTCTTC
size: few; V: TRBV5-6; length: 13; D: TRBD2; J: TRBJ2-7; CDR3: CASSLHAGEEQYF; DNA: TGTGCCAGCAGCTTACACGCGGGAGAAGAGCAGTACTTC
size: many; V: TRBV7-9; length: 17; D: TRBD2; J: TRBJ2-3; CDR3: CASSLWGLAVSTDTQYF; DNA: TGTGCCAGCAGCTTATGGGGACTAGCGGTTAGCACAGATACGCAGTATTTT
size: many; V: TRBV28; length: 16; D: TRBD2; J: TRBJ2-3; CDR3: CASSQKSGSGTDTQYF; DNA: TGTGCCAGCAGCCAAAAGAGCGGGAGTGGGACAGATACGCAGTATTTT
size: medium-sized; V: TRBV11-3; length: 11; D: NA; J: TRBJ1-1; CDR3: CASSSPDIGFF; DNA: TGTGCCAGCAGCTCGCCGGACATAGGTTTCTTT
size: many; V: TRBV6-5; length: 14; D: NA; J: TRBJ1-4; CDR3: CASRDGATNEKLFF; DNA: TGTGCCAGTCGAGACGGAGCAACTAATGAAAAACTGTTTTTT
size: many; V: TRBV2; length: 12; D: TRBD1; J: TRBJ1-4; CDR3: CASQGAGEKLFF; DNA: TGTGCCAGCCAGGGGGCCGGTGAAAAACTGTTTTTT
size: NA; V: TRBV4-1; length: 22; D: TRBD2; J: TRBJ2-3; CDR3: CASSQDPLEAWTSGRGADTQYF; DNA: TGCGCCAGCAGCCAAGACCCCTTAGAGGCTTGGACTAGCGGGAGGGGGGCAGATACGCAGTATTTT
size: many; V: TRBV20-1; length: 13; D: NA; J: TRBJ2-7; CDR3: CSATPQGGRTQNF; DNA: TGCAGTGCTACCCCCCAAGGAGGTCGAACCCAGAACTTC
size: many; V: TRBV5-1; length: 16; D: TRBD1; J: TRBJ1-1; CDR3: CASSPPSGGVSSEAFF; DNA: TGCGCCAGCAGCCCCCCTTCAGGGGGCGTGAGTTCTGAAGCTTTCTTT
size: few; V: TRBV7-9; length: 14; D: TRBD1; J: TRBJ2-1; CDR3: CASSLTGQWNEQFF; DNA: TGTGCCAGCAGCCTGACGGGACAGTGGAATGAGCAGTTCTTC
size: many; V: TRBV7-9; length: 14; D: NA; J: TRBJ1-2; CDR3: CASSLEFMVYGYTF; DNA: TGTGCCAGCAGCTTGGAGTTCATGGTCTATGGCTACACCTTC
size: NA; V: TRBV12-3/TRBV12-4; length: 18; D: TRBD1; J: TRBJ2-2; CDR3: CASSFTPWTGLNTGELFF; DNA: TGTGCCAGCAGTTTTACCCCCTGGACAGGGTTGAACACCGGGGAGCTGTTTTTT
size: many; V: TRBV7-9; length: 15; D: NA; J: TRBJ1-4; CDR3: CASSPDGPTNEKLFF; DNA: TGTGCCAGCAGCCCAGACGGACCAACTAATGAAAAACTGTTTTTT
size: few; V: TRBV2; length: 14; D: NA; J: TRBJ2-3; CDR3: CASSEWESTDTQYF; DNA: TGTGCCAGCAGTGAATGGGAGAGCACAGATACGCAGTATTTT
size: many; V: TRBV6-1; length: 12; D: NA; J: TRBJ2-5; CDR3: CASTDGLETQYF; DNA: TGTGCCAGCACGGACGGGTTAGAGACCCAGTACTTC
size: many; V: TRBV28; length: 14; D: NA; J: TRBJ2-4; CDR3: CASSPGAVKNIQYF; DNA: TGTGCCAGCAGTCCGGGGGCGGTCAAAAACATTCAGTACTTC
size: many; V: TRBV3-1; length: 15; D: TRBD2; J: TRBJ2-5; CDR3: CASSQDHRSSGTQYF; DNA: TGTGCCAGCAGCCAAGATCATAGGTCTAGCGGGACCCAGTACTTC
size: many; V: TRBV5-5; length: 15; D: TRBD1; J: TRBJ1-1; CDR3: CASSPGGVRYTEAFF; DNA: TGTGCCAGCAGCCCAGGGGGCGTAAGGTACACTGAAGCTTTCTTT
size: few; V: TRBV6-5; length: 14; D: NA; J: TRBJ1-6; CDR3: CASSYGESFETLHF; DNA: TGTGCCAGCAGTTACGGGGAATCCTTCGAAACCCTCCACTTT
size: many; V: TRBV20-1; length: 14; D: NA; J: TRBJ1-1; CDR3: CSGFTTGLNTEAFF; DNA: TGCAGTGGCTTCACCACCGGGCTGAACACTGAAGCTTTCTTT
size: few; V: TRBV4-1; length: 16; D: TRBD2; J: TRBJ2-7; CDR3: CASSQDGLAEVGEQYF; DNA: TGCGCCAGCAGCCAAGACGGACTAGCTGAGGTAGGGGAGCAGTACTTC
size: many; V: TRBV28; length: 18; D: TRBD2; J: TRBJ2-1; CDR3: CASSPRWSGRHSYNEQFF; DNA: TGTGCCAGCAGTCCCCGTTGGTCCGGGAGGCACTCCTACAATGAGCAGTTCTTC